This is a list of T cell receptor beta chains from one sample in a study of molecular identifiers for immune sequencing clone quantification. MiXCR, run by TCRdb on the PCR reads, gives a single entry per CDR3 protein. Among approximately 60,000 distinct CDR3 sequences listed, about 19% were seen once. The sample comprised naive CD8+ T cells from blood, with Jurkat cell RNA spiked in. The source is a human donor in good health. Some libraries in this study had Jurkat cell RNA spiked in. Each CDR3 is given with its conserved first and last residue. A D gene is named only where the DNA matches it firmly. A clone size is listed for some rows: how often the clone was seen (once, few, many), or a class if it is expanded.

d_call	v_call	j_call	clone_size	cdr3_nt	cdr3_aa
-	TRBV19	TRBJ2-3	many	TGTGCCAGTAGTATGGCGGGGCTGGGCACAGATACGCAGTATTTT	CASSMAGLGTDTQYF
-	TRBV7-3	TRBJ2-1	-	TGTGCCAGCTGCATTAACCCGACCGGACTCAATGAGCAGTTCTTC	CASCINPTGLNEQFF
-	TRBV30	TRBJ2-7	-	TGTGCCTGGAGTGTTGATTCTACCTACGAGCAGTACTTC	CAWSVDSTYEQYF
-	TRBV4-1	TRBJ1-1	once	TGCGCCAGCAGCCAAGAACCAGGGTCCCTGAACACTGAAGCCCTCTTT	CASSQEPGSLNTEALF
TRBD1	TRBV30	TRBJ1-1	many	TGTGCCTGGAGTCCCGGACAGGGACGATTGAACACTGAAGCTTTCTTT	CAWSPGQGRLNTEAFF
-	TRBV4-1	TRBJ2-7	many	TGCGCCAGCAGCCCGACAGCCTACTCCTACGAGCAGTACTTC	CASSPTAYSYEQYF
TRBD1	TRBV9	TRBJ2-5	many	TGTGCCAGCAGCGAAACAGGGGGCATGGAGACCCAGTACTTC	CASSETGGMETQYF
TRBD2	TRBV2	TRBJ2-1	-	TGTGCCAGCAGCCGCGGAGCGGGAGGGTACAATGAGCAGTTCTTC	CASSRGAGGYNEQFF
-	TRBV7-8	TRBJ2-7	-	TGTGCCAGCAGCCAAGCTAGCTCCTACGAGCAGTACTTC	CASSQASSYEQYF
TRBD2	TRBV9	TRBJ2-7	-	TGTGCCAGCAGCACGGGACTAGCGGGAGACCTGTCCTACGAGCAGTACTTC	CASSTGLAGDLSYEQYF
TRBD2	TRBV10-3	TRBJ2-5	many	TGTGCCATCAGTGAGCGCGCGGGAGGGCCGTTGGAGACCCAGTACTTC	CAISERAGGPLETQYF
TRBD2	TRBV4-1	TRBJ2-2	few	TGCGCCAGCAGCCCAACGGGACTAGCGGGAGGGCCGGGCGGGGAGCTGTTTTTT	CASSPTGLAGGPGGELFF
-	TRBV9	TRBJ2-3	many	TGTGCCAGCAGCGCCGGACAAAACCCCGCCCCGGCGCAGTATTTT	CASSAGQNPAPAQYF
-	TRBV27	TRBJ1-1	many	TGTGCCAGCACCCAAAGCTTACAGGGCGCTGAAGCTTTCTTT	CASTQSLQGAEAFF
-	TRBV25-1	TRBJ2-7	many	TGTGCCAGCAGTGAATCCTACGAGCAGTACTTC	CASSESYEQYF
-	TRBV7-9	TRBJ2-3	many	TGTGCCAGCAGCCCGAGCACAGATACGCAGTATTTT	CASSPSTDTQYF
-	TRBV28	TRBJ1-3	many	TGTGCCAGCAGTCCCCACGGGTTTAGTAAGGGAAACACCATATATTTT	CASSPHGFSKGNTIYF
TRBD2	TRBV6-1	TRBJ2-1	-	TGTGCCAGCAGTGCTCAACAGGGGACTAGCGGTAGTTACAATGAGCAGTTCTTC	CASSAQQGTSGSYNEQFF
-	TRBV28	TRBJ2-3	many	TGTGCCAGCAGGGAATTTACATCGTCTAGCACAGATACGCAGTATTTT	CASREFTSSSTDTQYF
-	TRBV4-1	TRBJ2-7	-	TGCGCCAGCAGCCAAGGGAACTACGAGCAGTACTTC	CASSQGNYEQYF